Below are 18 T cell receptor beta chains sequenced from a single sample in a study of blood T cells in healthy people across ages. The second PCR ran about 6 to 12 cycles with a sample-barcoded 5' primer and J-beta primers. In TCRdb, the 5' RACE reads were re-called with MiXCR into one record per CDR3 protein. The sample shows around 800,000 distinct CDR3 sequences, about 48% of them seen only once. The sequenced material came from blood. Source of these receptors: a man older than 75 in good health.

This clonotype was detected only a few times. The chain couples TRBV20-1 to TRBJ2-7; 7 nucleotides agree with TRBD2. Germline V gene lookup returns CDR1 DFQATT and CDR2 SNEGSKA (reference sequence). The ends lost 5 bases at V and 3 bases at J; junction bases unmatched: 10. The CDR3 runs 14 residues. CDR3 region: CSAQDTGTNYEQYF. For the CDR3, the DNA is TGCAGTGCTCAGGATACCGGGACTAACTACGAGCAGTACTTC.

The rearrangement joins TRBV28 to TRBJ1-5; D may be TRBD1 (6 bases). CDR1 and CDR2 from the germline V gene are MDHEN and SYDVKM. This CDR3 is 15 amino acids long. V lost 8 bases to trimming and J lost 0 bases, with 14 bases between them. CDR3 in DNA: TGTGCCAGCGGCCAGGAGGGGGGTAGCAATCAGCCCCAGCATTTT. The encoded protein is CASGQEGGSNQPQHF.

The chain combines TRBV5-1 with TRBJ2-3; D may correspond to TRBD1 or TRBD2 (7 bases each). The CDR3 consists of 15 residues. Germline V CDR1 and CDR2: SGHRS, YFSETQ. Trimming left V 3 bases short and J 14 bases short, with 25 bases between. Written as DNA, the CDR3 is TGCGCCAGCAGCTCCCAAGTGAGCGGGGACAGATACGCGTATTTT. Residues: CASSSQVSGDRYAYF.

The J gene is TRBJ1-4, the V gene TRBV2; D might be TRBD1 (5 bases). Trimming cost V 6 bases and J 7 bases, with 15 bases left between them. Germline loops: CDR1 SNHLY, CDR2 FYNNEI. CDR3 size: 14 residues. The CDR3 coding sequence is TGTGCCAGCAGGCAGTACCGGGACGTTGAAAAACTGTTTTTT. Encoded protein: CASRQYRDVEKLFF.

The V and J genes are TRBV6-5 and TRBJ2-3, with a weak D call TRBD2 (7 bases). The V and J ends lost 0 bases and 14 bases respectively, with 27 bases between them. The CDR3 is made up of 17 amino acids. Germline CDR1 reads MNHEY; CDR2 reads SVGAGI. CDR3 sequence (DNA): TGTGCCAGCAGTTACTCGAAGAGGGGAGGGGGGCACAGATACGCGTATTTT. It is translated as CASSYSKRGGGHRYAYF.

This clonotype was counted between two and nine times. The chain is built from TRBV7-2 and TRBJ1-4, with 12 nucleotides matching TRBD1. Germline V gene data show CDR1 as SGHTA and CDR2 as FQGNSA. V gave up 3 bases and J gave up 6 bases; unmatched junction bases: 5. The CDR3 covers 16 residues. This CDR3 is CASSFGTGGPYEKLFF. The CDR3 nucleotides read TGTGCCAGCAGCTTTGGGACAGGGGGCCCCTATGAAAAACTGTTTTTT. Full variable domain (remainder filled in from reference TRBV7-2 and TRBJ1-4): GAGVSQSPSNKVTEKGKDVELRCDPISGHTALYWYRQSLGQGLEFLIYFQGNSAPDKSGLPSDRFSAERTGGSVSTLTIQRTQQEDSAVYLCASSFGTGGPYEKLFFGSGTQLSVL.

This clonotype was observed a single time. The V gene is TRBV5-6, the J gene TRBJ2-3; 8 nucleotides agree with TRBD1. With V trimmed by 0 bases and J by 6 bases, 6 bases remained unmatched. The CDR3 sequence is 15 residues long. From germline, CDR1 is SGHDT and CDR2 YYEEEE. The CDR3 is CASSLETGVRDTQYF. The DNA for the CDR3 is TGTGCCAGCAGCTTGGAGACAGGGGTCCGCGATACGCAGTATTTT.

The chain is built from TRBV5-1 and TRBJ1-1; 9 bases agree with TRBD1. Germline CDR1 reads SGHRS; CDR2 reads YFSETQ. CDR3 length: 14 residues. V lost 0 bases to trimming and J lost 11 bases; unmatched junction nucleotides: 8. In DNA, the CDR3 is TGCGCCAGCAGCTTGGATAATGGAGACAGGGGGGCTTTCTTT. Translation: CASSLDNGDRGAFF.

V gene TRBV7-3 combines with J gene TRBJ1-2; TRBD1 agrees at 8 bases. The V gene end was trimmed by 5 bases and the J gene end by 7 bases; junction bases not matched to a gene: 15. The V gene's germline CDR1 is SGHTA and CDR2 FQGTGA. The CDR3 covers 16 residues. As DNA, the CDR3 is TGTGCCAGCAGCCTCCAGGGGGCCCTTCAAGAAAGTGGCTACACCTTC. Translating it yields CASSLQGALQESGYTF.

The rearrangement links TRBV9 to TRBJ2-2, with a tentative D call TRBD1 (5 bases). The CDR3 covers 15 residues. V gave up 0 bases and J gave up 7 bases, with 13 bases separating them. The germline V gene encodes CDR1 SGDLS and CDR2 YYNGEE. The CDR3 bases are TGTGCCAGCAGCGTAGTTTTGGGGCCAGGCGGGGAGCTGTTTTTT. Translation: CASSVVLGPGGELFF.

V is TRBV11-3 and J is TRBJ2-1; D could derive from TRBD1 or TRBD2 (5 bases each). Per germline, CDR1 SGHNT and CDR2 YENEEA. V shed 5 bases and J shed 5 bases, with 13 bases lying between them. The CDR3 spans 14 residues. CDR3 amino acids: CASSVSGPNNEQFF. Written as DNA, the CDR3 is TGTGCCAGCAGCGTATCGGGACCAAACAATGAGCAGTTCTTC.

The chain carries TRBV10-3 and TRBJ2-2, with TRBD2 matching over 9 bases. After removal of 7 bases from V and 7 bases from J, the junction contained 4 bases not matched to a gene. This CDR3 region has 13 residues. The germline V gene has CDR1 ENHRY and CDR2 SYGVKD. The chain's CDR3 is CAITERGDGELFF. Here the CDR3 DNA reads TGTGCCATCACGGAGCGGGGGGACGGGGAGCTGTTTTTT.

This clonotype has more than one count but fewer than ten. This sequence joins TRBV15 and TRBJ2-3; the match to TRBD1 covers 7 bases. Looked up from germline, CDR1 is LNHNV and CDR2 is YYDKDF (reference sequence). After removal of 5 bases from V and 2 bases from J, the junction contained 7 bases not matched to a gene. The CDR3 covers 15 residues. CDR3 nucleotides: TGTGCCACCAGCGCCCGGGACAGAGACACAGATACGCAGTATTTT. Translation gives CATSARDRDTDTQYF.

The rearrangement joins TRBV24-1 to TRBJ1-2; D is uncertain. CDR3 length equals 14 residues. CDR1 and CDR2 (germline): KGHDR, SFDVKD. Deletions cut 4 bases from V and 2 bases from J, with 10 bases between. CDR3 coding DNA: TGTGCCACCAGTGACCGGGGTAGAAACTATGGCTACACCTTC. Protein sequence: CATSDRGRNYGYTF.

This sequence joins TRBV27 and TRBJ2-7; a possible D gene is TRBD2 (5 bases). V shed 9 bases and J shed 1 base, with 10 bases lying between them. The CDR3 sequence is 12 residues long. Germline CDR1 and CDR2: MNHEY and SMNVEV (reference sequence). The CDR3, as DNA: TGTGCCAGTGGGAGTCAATCCTACGAGCAGTACTTC. It codes for CASGSQSYEQYF.

This clonotype appeared many times. The V call is TRBV24-1, the J call TRBJ2-7, with D possibly matching TRBD1 (6 bases). V lost 4 bases, J lost 2 bases, and 17 bases lay in between. CDR3 length equals 16 residues. Germline-derived CDR1 and CDR2 are KGHDR and SFDVKD. CDR3 amino acids: CATSDDTSGAAYEQYF. In DNA form, the CDR3 reads TGTGCCACCAGTGACGACACCTCAGGGGCGGCCTACGAGCAGTACTTC.

In this sample, this clonotype turned up a few times. The rearrangement uses TRBV24-1 and TRBJ2-5; 11 bases agree with TRBD2. J lost 4 bases, V lost 3 bases, and 9 bases had no gene match. CDR1 is KGHDR and CDR2 is SFDVKD in the germline V gene. This CDR3 has 17 residues. The CDR3 coding sequence is TGTGCCACCAGTGATCCGGGGCTAGCGGGAGGACCAGAGACCCAGTACTTC. Encoded protein: CATSDPGLAGGPETQYF.

This clonotype was counted a few times. V usage is TRBV2 and J usage is TRBJ1-5, with D possibly matching TRBD1 (5 bases). This CDR3 is 15 amino acids long. With 5 bases removed from V and 0 bases from J, the gap between germline ends came to 11 bases. Germline V CDR1 and CDR2: SNHLY, FYNNEI. The CDR3 reads CASSPDSHSNQPQHF. As DNA, the CDR3 is TGTGCCAGCAGTCCCGACAGCCATAGCAATCAGCCCCAGCATTTT.